The 15 T cell receptor beta chains below were found in one sample sequenced in a study of OX40 agonist ivuxolimab in advanced cancers. Generated by immunoSEQ multiplex PCR, the TCRdb table keeps only in-frame clones and is missing some. Among about 39,000 clones, about 90% were seen once, and the ten largest hold around 20%. This specimen consisted of CD4+ or CD8+ T cells sorted from blood, obtained in a trial of the OX40 agonist ivuxolimab. Receptor source: an adult with an advanced solid tumor such as melanoma, head and neck, liver or kidney cancer.

This clone has only a few counts. The chain is built from TRBV27 and TRBJ2-6, with 11 positions matching TRBD1. Germline V lookup: CDR1 MNHEY, CDR2 SMNVEV (reference sequence). Unmatched junction bases numbered 7, after V lost 6 bases and J lost 0 bases. The CDR3 consists of 18 residues. Written as DNA, the CDR3 is TGTGCCAGCAGCCCCGGGACAGGGGGTGGCTCTGGGGCCAACGTCCTGACTTTC. Protein product: CASSPGTGGGSGANVLTF.

The chain carries TRBV4-1 and TRBJ2-3; 10 bases match TRBD2. The germline gives CDR1 MGHRA, CDR2 YSYEKL. Trimming took 4 bases from V and 5 from J; bases not matched to a gene: 6. The CDR3 sequence is 15 residues long. This CDR3 is CASSPLAGEIDTQYF. The DNA of the CDR3 is TGCGCCAGCAGCCCTCTAGCGGGAGAGATAGATACGCAGTATTTT.

This clone was detected only once. V is TRBV15 and J is TRBJ2-3; 7 bases map to TRBD1. The CDR3 covers 18 residues. Germline-derived CDR1 and CDR2 are LNHNV and YYDKDF (reference sequence). After removal of 0 bases from V and 4 bases from J, the junction contained 13 bases not matched to a gene. The DNA for the CDR3 is TGTGCCACCAGCAGAGACTCAAGTCGGGCAGGGGGATCAGATACGCAGTATTTT. Its translation is CATSRDSSRAGGSDTQYF.

The gene calls are TRBV10-1 and TRBJ2-7; the D call may be TRBD1 or TRBD2 (5 bases each). Germline CDR1 and CDR2: WNHNN and SYGVQD (reference sequence). V was trimmed by 2 bases and J by 6 bases, leaving 17 bases between them. CDR3 size: 15 residues. CDR3 in amino acids: CASSEGDGLWSEQYF. The DNA for the CDR3 is TGCGCCAGCAGTGAGGGGGACGGCCTATGGTCCGAGCAGTACTTC.

The chain combines TRBV5-4 with TRBJ2-3; TRBD2 is a possible D gene (5 bases). The V gene's germline CDR1 is SGHNT and CDR2 YYREEE (reference sequence). The CDR3 is 14 residues long. The V gene lost 4 bases and the J gene lost 7 bases, with 16 bases spanning the gap. CDR3 coding DNA: TGTGCCAGCAGCCTCCCCGGGGAAGTTAATACGCAGTATTTT. Translation gives CASSLPGEVNTQYF.

This sequence joins TRBV5-1 and TRBJ1-1; D gene unclear. The CDR3 spans 11 residues. In germline, CDR1 is SGHRS, CDR2 YFSETQ. V lost 7 bases, J lost 8 bases, and 12 bases lay in between. In DNA, the CDR3 is TGCGCCAGCGCAGGACGGTGGGAAGCTTTCTTT. Encoded protein: CASAGRWEAFF.

This chain uses TRBV4-1 with TRBJ2-7; the match to TRBD2 covers 10 bases. V dropped 4 bases and J dropped 7; count of bases not matched to a gene: 10. From germline, CDR1 is MGHRA and CDR2 YSYEKL. The CDR3 length is 15 residues. The DNA of the CDR3 is TGCGCCAGCAGCCTGGGAGGGACTAGCGTTCGTGAGCAGTACTTC. Protein product: CASSLGGTSVREQYF.

The V call is TRBV27, the J call TRBJ1-1; 9 bases align to TRBD1. CDR3 length: 16 residues. Germline-derived CDR1 and CDR2 are MNHEY and SMNVEV (reference sequence). V dropped 1 base and J dropped 3; count of bases not matched to a gene: 6. The CDR3 sequence: CASSLLLGQGHTEAFF. The CDR3 DNA follows: TGTGCCAGCAGTTTATTATTGGGACAGGGACACACTGAAGCTTTCTTT.

In its sample, this clone is medium-sized. This same CDR3 is encoded by further DNA sequences in the sample. The V call is TRBV4-1, the J call TRBJ2-7; 7 bases are a match to TRBD2. V trimming: 4 bases; J trimming: 6 bases; junction bases outside the gene matches: 6. Looked up from germline, CDR1 is MGHRA and CDR2 is YSYEKL. The CDR3 runs 13 residues. The CDR3 reads CASSPPAGSEQYF. CDR3 in DNA: TGCGCCAGCAGCCCACCAGCGGGGAGCGAGCAGTACTTC.

The chain is built from TRBV13 and TRBJ1-3, with D hard to call. CDR1 is PRHDT, CDR2 FYEKMQ, per germline (reference sequence). The V gene lost 0 bases and the J gene lost 8 bases, with 11 bases spanning the gap. This CDR3 is 14 amino acids long. The CDR3 is CASSLGQLADTIYF. The DNA for the CDR3 is TGTGCCAGCAGCTTAGGACAGCTCGCGGACACCATATATTTT.

This clone was found once. V is TRBV19 and J is TRBJ2-1; tentatively, D is TRBD2 (6 bases). Per the germline V gene, CDR1 is LNHDA and CDR2 is SQIVND (reference sequence). V was cut by 6 bases and J by 5 bases, with 14 bases left in between. The length of the CDR3 is 14 residues. The CDR3 coding sequence is TGTGCCAGTAGCACGGGAGTCAGGCACAATGAGCAGTTCTTC. It yields the protein CASSTGVRHNEQFF.

This clone was seen just once. The chain links TRBV7-2 to TRBJ1-1; D perhaps matches TRBD1 (5 bases). The CDR3 consists of 16 residues. Germline lookup yields CDR1 SGHTA and CDR2 FQGNSA. The V end was cut by 2 bases, the J end by 4 bases, with 17 bases between. The CDR3 reads CASSLLAGTLSTEAFF. The CDR3 DNA reads TGTGCCAGCAGCTTACTGGCAGGGACCCTCAGCACTGAAGCTTTCTTT.

The chain recombines TRBV9 with TRBJ2-1, with TRBD2 as a possible D gene (5 bases). The CDR3 is 16 residues long. Germline-derived CDR1 and CDR2 are SGDLS and YYNGEE. V lost 4 bases, J lost 4 bases, and 18 bases lay in between. The CDR3 DNA reads as TGTGCCAGCAGCCCCCAGGAGCGGTTGGATTACAATGAGCAGTTCTTC. It yields the protein CASSPQERLDYNEQFF.

The chain recombines TRBV30 with TRBJ2-2, with 7 bases lining up with TRBD2. The length of the CDR3 is 15 residues. CDR1 and CDR2 from the germline V gene are GTSNPN and SVGIG (reference sequence). The trim removed 4 bases at V and 2 bases at J, leaving 7 bases unmatched. The CDR3 region has the DNA TGTGCCTGGACTAGCGGTCTACTAAACACCGGGGAGCTGTTTTTT. Amino acid sequence: CAWTSGLLNTGELFF. The variable domain in full, with the rest retrieved from reference TRBV30 and TRBJ2-2, is SQTIHQWPATLVQPVGSPLSLECTVEGTSNPNLYWYRQAAGRGLQLLFYSVGIGQISSEVPQNLSASRPQDRQFILSSKKLLLSDSGFYLCAWTSGLLNTGELFFGEGSRLTVL.

The rearrangement links TRBV27 to TRBJ1-5; D unclear. V was pared by 6 bases and J by 4 bases, with 10 bases between. Germline CDR1 MNHEY, CDR2 SMNVEV (reference sequence). The CDR3 has 13 residues. The CDR3 spells CASRLTPNQPQHF. CDR3 DNA sequence: TGTGCCAGCAGGCTCACGCCTAATCAGCCCCAGCATTTT.